This is a list of T cell receptor beta chains from one sample in a study of blood T cells in healthy people across ages. TCRdb ran MiXCR on the 5' RACE reads and lists one entry per CDR3 protein. The sample carries roughly 700,000 distinct CDR3 sequences, about 52% recorded once. The sample was blood. All receptors derive from a woman aged 60 to 75 in good health. Both conserved end residues are part of each CDR3. The D gene is left open where the match is weak. The size entry is marked missing in some rows and otherwise reads once, few, many or a size class.

V gene: TRBV29-1
clone size: many
J gene: TRBJ2-4
D gene: .
CDR3 protein: CSALRQAKNIQYF
CDR3 DNA: TGCAGCGCCCTCCGTCAGGCCAAAAACATTCAGTACTTC

V gene: TRBV20-1
clone size: once
J gene: TRBJ2-1
D gene: TRBD2
CDR3 protein: CSVASGSKDNEQFF
CDR3 DNA: TGCAGTGTGGCTAGCGGGAGCAAGGACAATGAGCAGTTCTTC

V gene: TRBV5-1
clone size: .
J gene: TRBJ2-1
D gene: .
CDR3 protein: CASSESASVSSYNEQFF
CDR3 DNA: TGCGCCAGCAGTGAATCGGCTAGCGTTAGCTCCTACAACGAGCAGTTCTTC

V gene: TRBV20-1
clone size: .
J gene: TRBJ2-3
D gene: TRBD1
CDR3 protein: CSLQGSGTDTQYF
CDR3 DNA: TGCAGCCTACAGGGGTCCGGCACAGATACGCAGTATTTT

V gene: TRBV20-1
clone size: .
J gene: TRBJ2-2
D gene: .
CDR3 protein: CSARDPRGPGELFF
CDR3 DNA: TGCAGTGCTAGAGATCCGCGGGGGCCCGGGGAGCTGTTTTTT

V gene: TRBV29-1
clone size: .
J gene: TRBJ2-7
D gene: TRBD1
CDR3 protein: CSVTRDRSNEQYF
CDR3 DNA: TGCAGCGTTACCCGGGACAGGAGCAATGAGCAGTACTTC

V gene: TRBV11-2
clone size: .
J gene: TRBJ2-5
D gene: TRBD2
CDR3 protein: CASSSLTGTSSAQYF
CDR3 DNA: TGTGCCAGCAGTTCTCTTACCGGGACTAGTAGCGCTCAGTACTTC

V gene: TRBV7-2
clone size: .
J gene: TRBJ2-3
D gene: TRBD1
CDR3 protein: CASSFGQGARRNTDTQYF
CDR3 DNA: TGTGCCAGCAGCTTTGGCCAGGGGGCCCGGAGAAACACAGATACGCAGTATTTT

V gene: TRBV29-1
clone size: .
J gene: TRBJ1-4
D gene: .
CDR3 protein: CSAIGEKLFF
CDR3 DNA: TGCAGCGCTATCGGGGAAAAACTGTTTTTT

V gene: TRBV20-1
clone size: few
J gene: TRBJ2-1
D gene: .
CDR3 protein: CSARDLASSSYNEQFF
CDR3 DNA: TGCAGTGCTAGAGATTTGGCGTCAAGCTCCTACAATGAGCAGTTCTTC

V gene: TRBV20-1
clone size: few
J gene: TRBJ2-7
D gene: TRBD2
CDR3 protein: CSARDPLAGSYNEQYF
CDR3 DNA: TGCAGTGCTAGAGATCCCTTAGCGGGATCGTACAATGAGCAGTACTTC

V gene: TRBV7-9
clone size: .
J gene: TRBJ2-3
D gene: TRBD1
CDR3 protein: CASSPWGQGTDTQYF
CDR3 DNA: TGTGCCAGCAGCCCCTGGGGACAGGGAACAGATACGCAGTATTTT

V gene: TRBV28
clone size: .
J gene: TRBJ2-4
D gene: .
CDR3 protein: CASSLWLGGQGYQQYF
CDR3 DNA: TGTGCCAGCAGCTTATGGTTGGGAGGTCAAGGCTACCAGCAGTACTTC

V gene: TRBV6-5
clone size: .
J gene: TRBJ2-1
D gene: .
CDR3 protein: CASSRSGFSNNEQFF
CDR3 DNA: TGTGCCAGCAGCCGTAGTGGGTTTAGCAACAATGAGCAGTTCTTC

V gene: TRBV4-3
clone size: few
J gene: TRBJ1-2
D gene: .
CDR3 protein: CASSQDFERSYTF
CDR3 DNA: TGCGCCAGCAGCCAGGATTTTGAGAGAAGCTACACCTTC

V gene: TRBV28
clone size: once
J gene: TRBJ2-7
D gene: .
CDR3 protein: CANSIQGSVQYF
CDR3 DNA: TGTGCCAACAGTATACAGGGTTCCGTGCAGTACTTC

V gene: TRBV13
clone size: once
J gene: TRBJ2-3
D gene: TRBD1
CDR3 protein: CASSSGRGTGTQYF
CDR3 DNA: TGTGCCAGCAGCTCAGGGCGAGGGACAGGGACGCAGTATTTT

V gene: TRBV7-9
clone size: .
J gene: TRBJ2-3
D gene: .
CDR3 protein: CASSLAGGQDTQYF
CDR3 DNA: TGTGCCAGCAGCTTAGCGGGGGGGCAAGATACGCAGTATTTT

V gene: TRBV9
clone size: .
J gene: TRBJ2-1
D gene: TRBD2
CDR3 protein: CASSILAESYNEQFF
CDR3 DNA: TGTGCCAGCAGTATTCTAGCGGAGTCCTACAATGAGCAGTTCTTC

V gene: TRBV7-2
clone size: .
J gene: TRBJ2-7
D gene: .
CDR3 protein: CASSKNRVSYEQYF
CDR3 DNA: TGTGCCAGCAGCAAAAACAGGGTTTCCTACGAGCAGTACTTC

V gene: TRBV12-3/TRBV12-4
clone size: .
J gene: TRBJ2-3
D gene: .
CDR3 protein: CASRLVTDTQYF
CDR3 DNA: TGTGCCAGCAGATTAGTAACAGATACGCAGTATTTT

V gene: TRBV7-2
clone size: .
J gene: TRBJ2-3
D gene: .
CDR3 protein: CASSYGFRADTQYF
CDR3 DNA: TGTGCCAGCAGCTATGGGTTCCGGGCAGATACGCAGTATTTT

V gene: TRBV7-2
clone size: .
J gene: TRBJ2-3
D gene: .
CDR3 protein: CASSLAMGSGVGSTDTQYF
CDR3 DNA: TGTGCCAGCAGCTTAGCGATGGGATCAGGGGTCGGTAGCACAGATACGCAGTATTTT

V gene: TRBV20-1
clone size: .
J gene: TRBJ2-7
D gene: .
CDR3 protein: CGAVPDNVEQYF
CDR3 DNA: TGCGGTGCTGTCCCGGACAACGTCGAGCAGTACTTC

V gene: TRBV12-3/TRBV12-4
clone size: .
J gene: TRBJ1-5
D gene: .
CDR3 protein: CASSLAAQQPQHF
CDR3 DNA: TGTGCCAGCAGTTTAGCAGCTCAGCAGCCCCAGCATTTT

V gene: TRBV18
clone size: .
J gene: TRBJ1-2
D gene: .
CDR3 protein: CASSPLQGINYGYTF
CDR3 DNA: TGTGCCAGCTCACCGTTGCAGGGAATTAACTATGGCTACACCTTC

V gene: TRBV28
clone size: .
J gene: TRBJ2-3
D gene: .
CDR3 protein: CATVAVPTDTQYF
CDR3 DNA: TGTGCCACCGTAGCGGTTCCCACAGATACGCAGTATTTT

V gene: TRBV7-3
clone size: .
J gene: TRBJ2-6
D gene: .
CDR3 protein: CASSFRANVLTF
CDR3 DNA: TGTGCCAGCAGCTTCCGGGCCAACGTCCTGACTTTC

V gene: TRBV4-2
clone size: .
J gene: TRBJ2-2
D gene: .
CDR3 protein: CASSQGDWRNTGELFF
CDR3 DNA: TGTGCCAGCAGCCAAGGTGACTGGAGGAACACCGGGGAGCTGTTTTTT

V gene: TRBV25-1
clone size: .
J gene: TRBJ1-1
D gene: .
CDR3 protein: CASRTETEAFF
CDR3 DNA: TGCGCCAGCAGGACAGAAACTGAAGCTTTCTTT

V gene: TRBV6-1
clone size: .
J gene: TRBJ2-6
D gene: .
CDR3 protein: CASSAAGGGSGANVLTF
CDR3 DNA: TGTGCCAGCAGTGCTGCAGGTGGGGGATCTGGGGCCAACGTCCTGACTTTC

V gene: TRBV7-8
clone size: few
J gene: TRBJ2-7
D gene: .
CDR3 protein: CASRFTGRDYEQYF
CDR3 DNA: TGTGCCAGCAGATTTACAGGTCGGGACTACGAGCAGTACTTC

V gene: TRBV6-6
clone size: .
J gene: TRBJ1-2
D gene: .
CDR3 protein: CASTGQGSSDGYTF
CDR3 DNA: TGTGCCAGCACCGGCCAAGGGAGTTCCGATGGCTACACCTTC

V gene: TRBV20-1
clone size: .
J gene: TRBJ2-7
D gene: .
CDR3 protein: CSARRDYEQYF
CDR3 DNA: TGCAGTGCTAGAAGGGACTACGAGCAGTACTTC

V gene: TRBV27
clone size: .
J gene: TRBJ2-3
D gene: .
CDR3 protein: CASSFYPGTQYF
CDR3 DNA: TGTGCCAGCAGTTTTTATCCGGGTACGCAGTATTTT

V gene: TRBV12-3/TRBV12-4
clone size: .
J gene: TRBJ2-1
D gene: .
CDR3 protein: CASSLKGDEQFF
CDR3 DNA: TGTGCCAGCAGCTTAAAAGGGGATGAGCAGTTCTTC

V gene: TRBV5-6
clone size: .
J gene: TRBJ1-5
D gene: .
CDR3 protein: CASSPGGRNQPQHF
CDR3 DNA: TGTGCCAGCAGCCCGGGGGGCAGGAATCAGCCCCAGCATTTT

V gene: TRBV20-1
clone size: .
J gene: TRBJ2-1
D gene: .
CDR3 protein: CSARSTSGTGYNEQFF
CDR3 DNA: TGCAGTGCTAGATCCACCTCCGGGACTGGCTACAATGAGCAGTTCTTC

V gene: TRBV27
clone size: .
J gene: TRBJ2-1
D gene: TRBD2
CDR3 protein: CASREREGFEQFF
CDR3 DNA: TGTGCCAGCAGGGAGCGGGAGGGCTTTGAGCAGTTCTTC

V gene: TRBV20-1
clone size: .
J gene: TRBJ2-1
D gene: TRBD2
CDR3 protein: CSAPGEGSNYNEQFF
CDR3 DNA: TGCAGTGCACCCGGGGAGGGAAGTAACTACAATGAGCAGTTCTTC

V gene: TRBV12-3/TRBV12-4
clone size: once
J gene: TRBJ2-6
D gene: TRBD1
CDR3 protein: CASRTGLEGANVLTF
CDR3 DNA: TGTGCCAGCAGGACAGGGTTGGAAGGGGCCAACGTCCTGACTTTC

V gene: TRBV7-6
clone size: few
J gene: TRBJ2-4
D gene: .
CDR3 protein: CASSPQNSGIQYF
CDR3 DNA: TGTGCCAGCAGCCCCCAAAATAGCGGCATTCAGTACTTC

V gene: TRBV6-6
clone size: .
J gene: TRBJ1-2
D gene: TRBD1
CDR3 protein: CASSYGQGNGGYTF
CDR3 DNA: TGTGCCAGCAGTTACGGACAGGGCAACGGTGGCTACACCTTC

V gene: TRBV4-3
clone size: .
J gene: TRBJ2-5
D gene: TRBD2
CDR3 protein: CASSQDPPRSGTTAQETQYF
CDR3 DNA: TGCGCCAGCAGCCAAGATCCCCCCAGGAGCGGGACCACGGCCCAAGAGACCCAGTACTTC

V gene: TRBV29-1
clone size: few
J gene: TRBJ2-5
D gene: TRBD1
CDR3 protein: CSVVAGGGKTQYF
CDR3 DNA: TGCAGCGTTGTGGCAGGGGGTGGAAAGACCCAGTACTTC

V gene: TRBV20-1
clone size: .
J gene: TRBJ2-3
D gene: .
CDR3 protein: CSARDPAASSTDTQYF
CDR3 DNA: TGCAGTGCTAGAGATCCCGCGGCTAGTAGCACAGATACGCAGTATTTT

V gene: TRBV7-2
clone size: .
J gene: TRBJ2-3
D gene: TRBD2
CDR3 protein: CASKVAGTTDTQYF
CDR3 DNA: TGTGCCAGCAAGGTAGCGGGGACCACAGATACGCAGTATTTT

V gene: TRBV18
clone size: .
J gene: TRBJ1-1
D gene: .
CDR3 protein: CASSPRTAPNTEAFF
CDR3 DNA: TGTGCCAGCTCACCAAGGACGGCACCGAACACTGAAGCTTTCTTT

V gene: TRBV7-3
clone size: many
J gene: TRBJ2-1
D gene: .
CDR3 protein: CASSYGAGYNEQFF
CDR3 DNA: TGTGCCAGCAGCTATGGGGCAGGTTACAATGAGCAGTTCTTC

V gene: TRBV27
clone size: .
J gene: TRBJ2-3
D gene: TRBD2
CDR3 protein: CASKPPRRAGLIDTQYF
CDR3 DNA: TGTGCCAGCAAACCACCTCGGAGAGCGGGATTGATAGATACGCAGTATTTT

V gene: TRBV20-1
clone size: .
J gene: TRBJ2-5
D gene: .
CDR3 protein: CSARDAAKGEAQYF
CDR3 DNA: TGCAGTGCTAGAGATGCTGCAAAGGGGGAGGCCCAGTACTTC

V gene: TRBV28
clone size: .
J gene: TRBJ2-7
D gene: .
CDR3 protein: CASSIPRGLSYEQYF
CDR3 DNA: TGTGCCAGCAGTATTCCGCGGGGGCTCTCCTACGAGCAGTACTTC

V gene: TRBV2
clone size: once
J gene: TRBJ1-5
D gene: .
CDR3 protein: CASSANRETQPQHF
CDR3 DNA: TGTGCCAGCAGTGCGAACAGAGAAACCCAGCCCCAGCATTTT